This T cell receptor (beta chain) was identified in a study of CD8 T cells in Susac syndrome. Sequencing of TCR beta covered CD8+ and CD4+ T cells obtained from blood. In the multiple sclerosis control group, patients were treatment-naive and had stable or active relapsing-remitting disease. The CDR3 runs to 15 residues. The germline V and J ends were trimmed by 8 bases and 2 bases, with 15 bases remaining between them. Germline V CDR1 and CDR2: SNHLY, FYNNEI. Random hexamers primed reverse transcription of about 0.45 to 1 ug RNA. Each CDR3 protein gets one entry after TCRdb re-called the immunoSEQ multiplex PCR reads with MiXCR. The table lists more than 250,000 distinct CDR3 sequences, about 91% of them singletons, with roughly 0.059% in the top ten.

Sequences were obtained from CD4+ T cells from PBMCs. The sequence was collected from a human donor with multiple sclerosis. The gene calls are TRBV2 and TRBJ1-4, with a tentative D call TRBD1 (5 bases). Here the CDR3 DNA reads TGTGCCAGCCATAGGGGCCAAGGGACTAATGAAAAACTGTTTTTT. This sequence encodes CASHRGQGTNEKLFF. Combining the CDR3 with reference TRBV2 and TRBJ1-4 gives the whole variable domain EPEVTQTPSHQVTQMGQEVILRCVPISNHLYFYWYRQILGQKVEFLVSFYNNEISEKSEIFDDQFSVERPDGSNFTLKIRSTKLEDSAMYFCASHRGQGTNEKLFFGSGTQLSVL.